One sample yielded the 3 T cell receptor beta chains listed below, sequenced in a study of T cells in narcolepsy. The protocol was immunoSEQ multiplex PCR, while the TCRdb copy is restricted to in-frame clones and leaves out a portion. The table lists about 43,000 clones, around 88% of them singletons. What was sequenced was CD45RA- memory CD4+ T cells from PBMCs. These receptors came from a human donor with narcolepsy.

CDR3 nucleotides: TGTGCCAGCAGCCGACTAGCGGGGGAGACCCAGTACTTC. Amino acid sequence: CASSRLAGETQYF. V is TRBV7-2 and J is TRBJ2-5, with 11 bases identical to TRBD2. CDR1 is SGHTA and CDR2 is FQGNSA in the germline V gene. CDR3 size: 13 residues. V dropped 5 bases and J dropped 5; count of bases not matched to a gene: 1.

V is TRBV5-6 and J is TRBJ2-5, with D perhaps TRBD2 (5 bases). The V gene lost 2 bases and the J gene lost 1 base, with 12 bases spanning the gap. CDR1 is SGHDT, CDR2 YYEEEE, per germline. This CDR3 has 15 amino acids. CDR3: CASSLTGRGQETQYF. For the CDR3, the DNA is TGTGCCAGCAGCTTAACCGGACGGGGCCAAGAGACCCAGTACTTC.

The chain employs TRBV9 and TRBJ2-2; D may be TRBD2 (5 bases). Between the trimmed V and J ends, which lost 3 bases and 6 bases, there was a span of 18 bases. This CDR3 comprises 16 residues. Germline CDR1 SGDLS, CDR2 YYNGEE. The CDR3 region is CASSAGFDSFAGELFF. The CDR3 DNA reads TGTGCCAGCAGCGCGGGGTTTGATAGCTTTGCCGGGGAGCTGTTTTTT.